These T cell receptor beta chains were read from a single sample in a study of cytomegalovirus exposure and HLA in healthy donors. Here immunoSEQ multiplex PCR was the method, and the copy in TCRdb shows in-frame clones only, minus some. The repertoire holds 55,000 to 80,000 clones, with 65% to 90% as singletons. The sequencing input was PBMCs. These receptors all come from a female donor in good health and CMV-seronegative. The conserved cysteine and the conserved F or W are not part of the CDR3 here. Size tells how often a clone was seen (once, few, many) or the class of an expanded clone, and some rows leave it out.

v_call	clone_size	j_call	cdr3_length	cdr3_aa
TRBV7-8	few	TRBJ2-1	16	ASSLATTSGVSYNEQF
TRBV11-2	.	TRBJ2-1	14	ASSLTSSGRVNEQF
TRBV7-9	.	TRBJ2-1	13	ASSLLQGSYNEQF
TRBV23-1	.	TRBJ2-6	18	ASSQSTTGPPFSGANVLT
TRBV9	.	TRBJ2-7	13	ASSEGQGRVYEQY
TRBV21-1	once	TRBJ2-1	18	ASSKVVFGLASCSYNEQF
TRBV7-2	.	TRBJ1-3	14	ASSPQPGQPGNTIY
TRBV19	few	TRBJ2-7	12	ASSSRTNSYEQY
TRBV5-5	.	TRBJ2-1	14	ASSLFGGATYNEQF
TRBV11-3	.	TRBJ1-3	14	ASSRPGQRSGNTIY
TRBV19	.	TRBJ2-7	12	ASSMRDRPYEQY
TRBV11-3	few	TRBJ1-1	11	ASSLMRDTEAF
TRBV9	.	TRBJ1-4	13	ASSVRGQGDEKLF
TRBV7-8	.	TRBJ2-2	14	ASNGGGTTHTGELF
TRBV9	.	TRBJ1-4	12	ASSVGGSNEKLF
TRBV19	.	TRBJ1-1	15	ASSNPPGQRVKTEAF